Following are 2 T cell receptor beta chains from one sample sequenced in a study of OX40 agonist ivuxolimab in advanced cancers. TCRdb keeps only in-frame clones here, not all; method: immunoSEQ multiplex PCR. The sample lists 65,000 or so clones; around nine tenths were seen once. Here the sequenced sample was CD4+ or CD8+ T cells sorted from blood, taken in a trial of the OX40 agonist ivuxolimab. These receptors were obtained from an adult with an advanced solid tumor such as melanoma, head and neck, liver or kidney cancer.

This clone has only one observation. The rearrangement links TRBV11-2 to TRBJ1-1, with 8 bases matching TRBD1. This CDR3 is built from 19 residues. The germline V gene encodes CDR1 SGHAT and CDR2 FQNNGV. The V segment lost 5 bases and the J segment 0 bases; nucleotides outside the gene matches: 17. Here the CDR3 reads CASSGSLGQGAFMNTEAFF. The CDR3 bases are TGTGCCAGCAGCGGTTCATTAGGGCAGGGGGCTTTTATGAACACTGAAGCTTTCTTT.

The chain is built from TRBV19 and TRBJ2-3; possible D gene TRBD1, 6 bases. Trimming cost V 8 bases and J 1 base, with 13 bases left between them. This CDR3 has 14 amino acids. Germline values: CDR1 LNHDA, CDR2 SQIVND (reference sequence). The CDR3 is CASQQGLRTDTQYF. The CDR3 DNA reads as TGTGCCAGTCAACAGGGTCTACGCACAGATACGCAGTATTTT. Combining the CDR3 with reference TRBV19 and TRBJ2-3 gives the whole variable domain DGGITQSPKYLFRKEGQNVTLSCEQNLNHDAMYWYRQDPGQGLRLIYYSQIVNDFQKGDIAEGYSVSREKKESFPLTVTSAQKNPTAFYLCASQQGLRTDTQYFGPGTRLTVL.